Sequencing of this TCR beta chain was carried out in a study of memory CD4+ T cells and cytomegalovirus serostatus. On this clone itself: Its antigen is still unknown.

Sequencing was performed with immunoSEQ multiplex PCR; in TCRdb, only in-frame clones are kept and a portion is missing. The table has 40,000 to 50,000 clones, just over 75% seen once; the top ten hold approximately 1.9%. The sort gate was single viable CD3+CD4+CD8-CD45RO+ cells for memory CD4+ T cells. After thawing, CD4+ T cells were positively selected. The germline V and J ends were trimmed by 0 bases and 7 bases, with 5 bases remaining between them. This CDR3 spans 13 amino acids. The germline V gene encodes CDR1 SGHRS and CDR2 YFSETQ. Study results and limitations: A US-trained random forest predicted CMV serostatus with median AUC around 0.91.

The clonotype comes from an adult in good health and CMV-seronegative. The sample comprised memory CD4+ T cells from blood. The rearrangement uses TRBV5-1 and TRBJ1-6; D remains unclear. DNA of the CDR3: TGCGCCAGCAGCTTGGAAGAGAATTCACCCCTCCACTTT. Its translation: CASSLEENSPLHF.